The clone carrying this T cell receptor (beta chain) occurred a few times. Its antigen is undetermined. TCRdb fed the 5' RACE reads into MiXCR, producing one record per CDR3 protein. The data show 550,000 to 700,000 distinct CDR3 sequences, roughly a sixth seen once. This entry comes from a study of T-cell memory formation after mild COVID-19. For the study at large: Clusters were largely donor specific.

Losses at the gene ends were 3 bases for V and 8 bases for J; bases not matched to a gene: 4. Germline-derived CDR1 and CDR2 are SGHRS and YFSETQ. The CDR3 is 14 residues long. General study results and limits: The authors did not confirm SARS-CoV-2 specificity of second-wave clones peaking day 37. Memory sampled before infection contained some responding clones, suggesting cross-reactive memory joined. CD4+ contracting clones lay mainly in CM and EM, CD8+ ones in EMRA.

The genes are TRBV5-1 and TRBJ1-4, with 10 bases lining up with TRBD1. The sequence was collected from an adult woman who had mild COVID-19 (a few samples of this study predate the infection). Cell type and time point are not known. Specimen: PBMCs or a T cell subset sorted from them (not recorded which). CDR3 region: CASSSGTGDEKLFF. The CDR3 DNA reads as TGCGCCAGCAGCTCCGGGACAGGGGACGAAAAACTGTTTTTT.